The 32 T cell receptor beta chains reported below all come from one sample, sequenced in a study of cytomegalovirus exposure and HLA in healthy donors. The PCR employed 60 Vbeta primers together with 13 Jbeta primers. Measured with immunoSEQ multiplex PCR; TCRdb has only the in-frame clones, and not every one. The table lists 100,000 to 140,000 clones, 60% to 75% of them singletons, with roughly 8% in the top ten. Sequencing was performed on PBMCs. The receptors derive from a man under 40 in good health and CMV-seronegative.

V and J are TRBV30 and TRBJ1-5, with D possibly being TRBD1 (5 bases). V was trimmed by 1 base and J by 4 bases, leaving 8 bases between them. CDR3 length: 13 residues. The V gene's germline CDR1 is GTSNPN and CDR2 SVGIG (reference sequence). CDR3 sequence reads: CAWSAGENQPQHF. The CDR3 coding sequence is TGTGCCTGGAGTGCGGGGGAGAATCAGCCCCAGCATTTT.

This clone was picked up a small number of times. The chain employs TRBV5-1 and TRBJ1-1; TRBD1 agrees at 8 bases. Germline CDR1 is SGHRS and CDR2 is YFSETQ. The length of the CDR3 is 15 residues. V was pared by 1 base and J by 1 base, with 3 bases of the junction left unmatched. This CDR3 is CASSLSGTGNTEAFF. CDR3 DNA: TGCGCCAGCAGCTTGTCCGGGACAGGGAACACTGAAGCTTTCTTT.

The chain joins TRBV9 to TRBJ1-3; a weak D match, TRBD1 (5 bases). This CDR3 has 15 residues. The V gene lost 5 bases and the J gene lost 7 bases, with 19 bases spanning the gap. Per the germline V gene, CDR1 is SGDLS and CDR2 is YYNGEE. The CDR3: CASSEEGLEWNTIYF. The CDR3 coding sequence is TGTGCCAGCAGTGAGGAGGGGCTTGAGTGGAACACCATATATTTT.

V usage is TRBV7-2 and J usage is TRBJ2-5, with 12 bases that match TRBD2. V lost 5 bases and J lost 7; bases outside the gene matches: 8. This CDR3 has 15 amino acids. CDR1 and CDR2 (germline): SGHTA, FQGNSA. The CDR3, as DNA: TGTGCCAGCAGCCCCCCAGGACTAGCGGGGCGGACCCAGTACTTC. This gives the protein CASSPPGLAGRTQYF.

The chain has TRBV4-2 and TRBJ1-1, with TRBD1 identical over 7 bases. The junction had 11 bases not matched to a gene; V was cut back by 0 bases and J by 7 bases. The CDR3 loop spans 16 amino acids. Germline lookup yields CDR1 LGHNA and CDR2 YNFKEQ. Here the CDR3 reads CASSQDRTGVRGEAFF. CDR3 bases: TGTGCCAGCAGCCAAGATCGAACAGGGGTTCGAGGTGAAGCTTTCTTT.

The chain links TRBV11-2 to TRBJ2-1, with D possibly matching TRBD1 (5 bases). The CDR3 is 13 residues long. Trimming cost V 5 bases and J 9 bases, with 14 bases left between them. From germline, CDR1 is SGHAT and CDR2 FQNNGV. The CDR3 loop reads CASSLTQGAEQFF. The CDR3 bases are TGTGCCAGCAGCCTAACCCAAGGGGCTGAGCAGTTCTTC.

This chain joins TRBV6-5 and TRBJ1-4, with a possible D match to TRBD1 (5 bases). This CDR3 spans 11 amino acids. Germline V gene sequence: CDR1 MNHEY, CDR2 SVGAGI. The V end lost 6 bases, the J end lost 8 bases, and 7 bases lay between the germline ends. CDR3 loop: CASSPGEKLFF. The CDR3 DNA sequence: TGTGCCAGCAGCCCAGGGGAAAAACTGTTTTTT.

This sequence joins TRBV6-1 and TRBJ2-5; 8 bases are shared with TRBD2. Germline CDR1 is MNHNS and CDR2 is SASEGT. The CDR3 has 15 residues. The V segment lost 0 bases and the J segment 1 base; nucleotides outside the gene matches: 1. The CDR3 spells CASSEAAGGQETQYF. For the CDR3, the DNA is TGTGCCAGCAGTGAAGCGGCGGGGGGCCAAGAGACCCAGTACTTC.

The CDR3 region is CASSLDGQGGEAFF. CDR3 sequence (DNA): TGTGCCAGCAGCTTAGATGGTCAGGGTGGTGAAGCTTTCTTT. This chain joins TRBV7-9 and TRBJ1-1, with D possibly being TRBD1 (5 bases). Germline V gene sequence: CDR1 SEHNR, CDR2 FQNEAQ (reference sequence). V lost 1 base and J 7 bases, leaving 13 bases between the germline ends. The CDR3 runs 14 residues.

The chain couples TRBV4-1 to TRBJ2-3; TRBD2 aligns across 16 bases. This CDR3 region has 19 residues. The V segment lost 5 bases and the J segment 5 bases; nucleotides outside the gene matches: 13. Per germline, CDR1 MGHRA and CDR2 YSYEKL. Here the CDR3 reads CASSYLPGLAGGFLDTQYF. The CDR3, as DNA: TGCGCCAGCAGCTACCTCCCGGGACTAGCGGGAGGGTTTCTAGATACGCAGTATTTT.

This clone was observed once. This chain uses TRBV6-6 with TRBJ1-1; 10 nucleotides line up with TRBD1. There are 15 residues in the CDR3. Per germline, CDR1 MNHNY and CDR2 SVGAGI (reference sequence). With 6 bases clipped from V and 4 bases from J, the junction kept 8 bases outside the gene matches. CDR3 sequence: CASRGDRGSGTEAFF. For the CDR3, the DNA is TGTGCCAGCAGGGGGGACAGGGGTTCCGGCACTGAAGCTTTCTTT.

This chain connects TRBV27 to TRBJ2-1; 11 positions agree with TRBD2. V gave up 5 bases and J gave up 2 bases; unmatched junction bases: 8. Germline lookup yields CDR1 MNHEY and CDR2 SMNVEV (reference sequence). The CDR3 is 17 amino acids. In nucleotides, the CDR3 is TGTGCCAGCAGTATGGGACTAGCGGAAAACCCCTACAATGAGCAGTTCTTC. As protein: CASSMGLAENPYNEQFF.

This clone was seen just once. V usage is TRBV6-5 and J usage is TRBJ1-1; D is uncertain. With 8 bases removed from V and 6 bases from J, the gap between germline ends came to 13 bases. Germline CDR1 reads MNHEY; CDR2 reads SVGAGI. The CDR3 is 12 amino acids. CDR3 bases: TGTGCCAGCTCGCCCTCCTTAGCTGAAGCTTTCTTT. Encoded protein: CASSPSLAEAFF.

This sequence joins TRBV5-1 and TRBJ1-1; the match to TRBD1 covers 10 bases. CDR3 size: 13 residues. Germline V gene sequence: CDR1 SGHRS, CDR2 YFSETQ. V lost 2 bases, J lost 6 bases, and 1 base stayed unmatched. In DNA, the CDR3 is TGCGCCAGCAGCTTCGGACAGGGGGCTGAAGCTTTCTTT. Translating gives CASSFGQGAEAFF.

The chain has TRBV7-2 and TRBJ2-3, with a tentative D call TRBD1 (5 bases). Trimming left V 1 base short and J 2 bases short, with 10 bases between. The CDR3 is made up of 15 amino acids. Germline CDR1 and CDR2: SGHTA and FQGNSA. CDR3 sequence: CASSLVWGATDTQYF. CDR3 nucleotides: TGTGCCAGCAGCTTAGTATGGGGCGCCACAGATACGCAGTATTTT.

The J gene is TRBJ2-1, the V gene TRBV7-6; 16 positions match TRBD2. This CDR3 is built from 18 residues. Trimming removed 0 bases from V and 9 bases from J; junction bases left unmatched: 8. Germline V gene data show CDR1 as SGHVS and CDR2 as FNYEAQ. The chain's CDR3 is CASSLAGTSGRAAGEQFF. The CDR3 nucleotides are TGTGCCAGCAGCTTAGCCGGGACTAGCGGGAGGGCCGCCGGTGAGCAGTTCTTC.

This clone is a singleton in its sample. The rearrangement joins TRBV6-5 to TRBJ1-2, with 9 positions matching TRBD1. The germline V gene encodes CDR1 MNHEY and CDR2 SVGAGI. V was pared by 6 bases and J by 2 bases, with 4 bases of the junction left unmatched. The CDR3 loop spans 14 amino acids. The CDR3 DNA is TGTGCCAGCAGGCTACAGGGGGCGAACTATGGCTACACCTTC. Amino acid sequence: CASRLQGANYGYTF.

This chain links TRBV18 with TRBJ1-1; tentatively, D is TRBD1 (6 bases). Deletions cut 2 bases from V and 3 bases from J, with 16 bases between. This CDR3 region has 16 residues. CDR1 is KGHSH, CDR2 LQKENI, per germline. The CDR3 DNA is TGTGCCAGCTCACCATTTGGGGTGGGGGCGGACACTGAAGCTTTCTTT. This codes for CASSPFGVGADTEAFF.

This chain joins TRBV7-9 and TRBJ1-2, with 7 bases fitting TRBD1. The CDR3 totals 18 residues. CDR1 is SEHNR and CDR2 is FQNEAQ in the germline V gene (reference sequence). In DNA, the CDR3 is TGTGCTATGATTCGGGACAGAGAGGGGGAGATAACTAGCTATGGCTACACCTTC. Translated: CAMIRDREGEITSYGYTF.

The CDR3 loop is CASSSTAGGPYNEQFF. For the CDR3, the DNA is TGTGCCAGCAGTTCCACAGCGGGGGGCCCCTACAATGAGCAGTTCTTC. V usage is TRBV27 and J usage is TRBJ2-1; 9 bases are a match to TRBD2. CDR3 length: 16 amino acids. The trim removed 4 bases at V and 2 bases at J, leaving 6 bases unmatched. Germline assignment: CDR1 MNHEY and CDR2 SMNVEV (reference sequence).

The V and J genes are TRBV27 and TRBJ1-3; D is uncertain. The ends were cut back, 5 bases at V and 1 base at J, with 9 bases in the middle. The germline V gene encodes CDR1 MNHEY and CDR2 SMNVEV (reference sequence). The CDR3 is 14 amino acids. The CDR3 here is CASSTIGSGNTIYF. The CDR3 nucleotides are TGTGCCAGCAGTACAATCGGGTCTGGAAACACCATATATTTT.

This chain links TRBV7-9 with TRBJ2-1, with D tentatively TRBD2 (6 bases). The CDR3 length is 19 residues. The V end was cut by 4 bases, the J end by 6 bases, with 28 bases between. In germline, CDR1 is SEHNR, CDR2 FQNEAQ (reference sequence). CDR3 protein: CASSSRQSPATGAGNEQFF. CDR3 sequence (DNA): TGTGCCAGCAGCTCAAGACAAAGCCCGGCGACTGGAGCGGGCAATGAGCAGTTCTTC.

This chain joins TRBV9 and TRBJ1-2, with a weak D call TRBD1 (5 bases). The CDR3 consists of 16 residues. The V end was cut by 0 bases, the J end by 6 bases, with 18 bases between. The germline V gene encodes CDR1 SGDLS and CDR2 YYNGEE. The CDR3 is CASSVAHGGNRDGYTF. The CDR3 DNA reads as TGTGCCAGCAGCGTAGCCCACGGGGGAAACCGGGATGGCTACACCTTC.

The J gene is TRBJ2-3, the V gene TRBV11-2, with unresolved D. Between the trimmed V and J ends, which lost 5 bases and 3 bases, there was a span of 6 bases. CDR3 length: 12 residues. The germline V gene encodes CDR1 SGHAT and CDR2 FQNNGV. Written as DNA, the CDR3 is TGTGCCAGCAGCACATCAACAGATACGCAGTATTTT. Translated: CASSTSTDTQYF.

The V call is TRBV5-6, the J call TRBJ2-3; perhaps TRBD2 as D (5 bases). In germline, CDR1 is SGHDT, CDR2 YYEEEE. The CDR3 loop spans 13 amino acids. Trimming shortened V by 0 bases and J by 5 bases, and 7 bases separated the two germline ends. CDR3 region: CASSLAAEDTQYF. The CDR3 coding sequence is TGTGCCAGCAGCTTGGCAGCGGAAGATACGCAGTATTTT.

This chain uses TRBV10-2 with TRBJ2-5; a weak D match, TRBD2 (5 bases). The DNA end is more similar to TRBJ2-7, so the J call may be wrong. The CDR3 has 15 residues. Germline-derived CDR1 and CDR2 are WSHSY and SAAADI. CDR3 protein: CASRNGPGSSYEQYF. DNA for the CDR3: TGCGCCAGCAGGAACGGTCCTGGGAGCTCCTACGAGCAGTACTTC.

The chain recombines TRBV18 with TRBJ1-5; 8 bases agree with TRBD1. CDR3 length equals 15 residues. The V segment lost 3 bases and the J segment 1 base; nucleotides outside the gene matches: 2. Germline-derived CDR1 and CDR2 are KGHSH and LQKENI. The CDR3 spells CASSPGQGSNQPQHF. The CDR3 DNA follows: TGTGCCAGCTCACCTGGACAGGGAAGCAATCAGCCCCAGCATTTT.

The rearrangement links TRBV6-1 to TRBJ1-6; a possible D gene is TRBD1 (6 bases). Trimming pared 10 bases from V and 10 bases from J, leaving 20 bases between. The CDR3 totals 14 residues. From germline, CDR1 is MNHNS and CDR2 SASEGT. The CDR3 sequence: CATRRAGVESPLHF. The CDR3 DNA is TGTGCCACCCGCCGGGCAGGGGTCGAATCACCCCTCCACTTT.

The V and J genes are TRBV2 and TRBJ2-7; D not certain. This CDR3 contains 15 residues. The V gene's germline CDR1 is SNHLY and CDR2 FYNNEI. Trimming took off 8 bases at V and 2 bases at J, with 19 bases between the two ends. The CDR3 DNA is TGTGCCAGCGAGAGGAAGGCTCCCAGACCCTACGAGCAGTACTTC. Translation: CASERKAPRPYEQYF.

CDR3 sequence reads: CASSHYQGRDNSPLHF. DNA for the CDR3: TGCGCCAGCAGCCACTACCAGGGCCGGGATAATTCACCCCTCCACTTT. This rearrangement joins TRBV5-1 to TRBJ1-6; D possibly corresponds to TRBD1 (5 bases). The CDR3 is made up of 16 amino acids. Germline V gene lookup returns CDR1 SGHRS and CDR2 YFSETQ. Trimming shortened V by 4 bases and J by 5 bases, and 16 bases separated the two germline ends.

This chain joins TRBV28 and TRBJ1-1; possible D gene TRBD1, 6 bases. There are 17 residues in the CDR3. The germline V gene has CDR1 MDHEN and CDR2 SYDVKM. The ends were cut back, 1 base at V and 5 bases at J, with 20 bases in the middle. CDR3 protein: CASSLLGGVGLRTEAFF. DNA for the CDR3: TGTGCCAGCAGTTTATTAGGGGGAGTAGGGTTGAGAACTGAAGCTTTCTTT.

This clone was counted a single time. J is TRBJ2-4 and V is TRBV19; D might be TRBD1 (6 bases). Germline assignment: CDR1 LNHDA and CDR2 SQIVND (reference sequence). The CDR3 loop spans 18 amino acids. Trimming took off 3 bases at V and 3 bases at J, with 21 bases between the two ends. The CDR3 is CASSIPAGTLEVKNIQYF. CDR3 nucleotide sequence: TGTGCCAGTAGTATCCCAGCCGGGACACTCGAAGTCAAAAACATTCAGTACTTC.